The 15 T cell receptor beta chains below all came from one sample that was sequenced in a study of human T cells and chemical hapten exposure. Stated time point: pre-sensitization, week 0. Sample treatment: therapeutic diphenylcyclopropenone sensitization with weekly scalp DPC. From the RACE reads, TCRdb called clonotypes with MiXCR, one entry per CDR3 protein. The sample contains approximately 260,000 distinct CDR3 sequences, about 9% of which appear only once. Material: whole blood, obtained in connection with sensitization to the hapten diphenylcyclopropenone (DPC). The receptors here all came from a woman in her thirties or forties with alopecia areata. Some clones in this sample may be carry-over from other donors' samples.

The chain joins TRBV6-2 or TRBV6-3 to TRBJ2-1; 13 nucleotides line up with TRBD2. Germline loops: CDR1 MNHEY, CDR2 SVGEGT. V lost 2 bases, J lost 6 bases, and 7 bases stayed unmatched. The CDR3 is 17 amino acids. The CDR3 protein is CASSYGGTSGMSNEQFF. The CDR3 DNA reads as TGTGCCAGCAGTTACGGTGGGACTAGCGGGATGTCCAATGAGCAGTTCTTC.

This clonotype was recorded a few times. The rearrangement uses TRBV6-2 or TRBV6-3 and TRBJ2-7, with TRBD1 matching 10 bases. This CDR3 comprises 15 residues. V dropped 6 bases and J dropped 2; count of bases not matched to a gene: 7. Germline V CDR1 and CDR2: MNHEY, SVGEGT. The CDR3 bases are TGTGCCAGCAGACAGGGACAGGGGAGCGCCTACGAGCAGTACTTC. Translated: CASRQGQGSAYEQYF.

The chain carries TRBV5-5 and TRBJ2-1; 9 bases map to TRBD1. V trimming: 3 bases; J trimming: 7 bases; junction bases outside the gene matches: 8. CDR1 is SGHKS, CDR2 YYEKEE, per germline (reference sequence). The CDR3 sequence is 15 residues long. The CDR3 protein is CASSYSVTGGNEQFF. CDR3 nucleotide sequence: TGTGCCAGCAGCTACTCTGTGACAGGGGGTAATGAGCAGTTCTTC.

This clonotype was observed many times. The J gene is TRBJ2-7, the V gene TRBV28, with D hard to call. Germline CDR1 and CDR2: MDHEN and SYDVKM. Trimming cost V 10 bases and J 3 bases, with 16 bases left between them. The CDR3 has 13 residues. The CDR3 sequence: CATHLDTNYEQYF. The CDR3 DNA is TGTGCCACCCATCTAGACACTAACTACGAGCAGTACTTC.

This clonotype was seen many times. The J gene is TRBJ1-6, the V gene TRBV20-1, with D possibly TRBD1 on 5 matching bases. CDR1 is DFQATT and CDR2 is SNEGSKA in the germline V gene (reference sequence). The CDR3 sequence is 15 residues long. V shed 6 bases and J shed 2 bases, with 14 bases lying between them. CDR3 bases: TGCAGTGCCCCGAGGCCGGGGGCCTATAATTCACCCCTCCACTTT. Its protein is CSAPRPGAYNSPLHF.

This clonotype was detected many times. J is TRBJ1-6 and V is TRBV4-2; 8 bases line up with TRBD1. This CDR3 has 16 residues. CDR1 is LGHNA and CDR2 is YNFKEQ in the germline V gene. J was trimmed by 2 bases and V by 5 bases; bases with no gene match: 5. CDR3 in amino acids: CASSEDRAAYNSPLHF. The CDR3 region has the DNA TGTGCCAGCAGCGAGGACAGGGCGGCCTATAATTCACCCCTCCACTTT.

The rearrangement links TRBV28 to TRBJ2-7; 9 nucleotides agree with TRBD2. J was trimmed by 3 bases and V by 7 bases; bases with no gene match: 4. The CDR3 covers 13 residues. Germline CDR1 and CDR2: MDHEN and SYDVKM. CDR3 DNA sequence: TGTGCCAGCAACCGCGGGGGGGTCTACGAGCAGTACTTC. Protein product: CASNRGGVYEQYF.

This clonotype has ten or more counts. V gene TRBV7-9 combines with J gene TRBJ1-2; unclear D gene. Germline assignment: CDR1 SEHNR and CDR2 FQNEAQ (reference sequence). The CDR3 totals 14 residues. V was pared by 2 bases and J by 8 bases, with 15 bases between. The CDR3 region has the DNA TGTGCCAGCAGCTTACCGGTGGACCCTGGAGGCTACACCTTC. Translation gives CASSLPVDPGGYTF.

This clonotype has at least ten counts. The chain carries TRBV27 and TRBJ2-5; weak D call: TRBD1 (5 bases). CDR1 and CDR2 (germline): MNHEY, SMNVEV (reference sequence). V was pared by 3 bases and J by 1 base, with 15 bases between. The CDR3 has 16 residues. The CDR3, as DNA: TGTGCCAGCAGTTTGGAAGGGTTTGGGGCCCAAGAGACCCAGTACTTC. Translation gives CASSLEGFGAQETQYF.

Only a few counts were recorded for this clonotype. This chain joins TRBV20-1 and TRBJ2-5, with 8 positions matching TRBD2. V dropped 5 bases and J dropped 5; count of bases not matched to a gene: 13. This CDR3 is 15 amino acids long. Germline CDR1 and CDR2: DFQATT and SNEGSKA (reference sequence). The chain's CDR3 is CSASTVGRVGETQYF. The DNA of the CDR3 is TGCAGTGCTTCGACTGTCGGGAGGGTCGGCGAGACCCAGTACTTC.

The CDR3: CASSYRPLVVTDTQYF. In nucleotides, the CDR3 is TGTGCCAGCAGTTACCGACCGCTCGTGGTCACAGATACGCAGTATTTT. This sequence joins TRBV6-6 and TRBJ2-3; D ambiguous. Germline loops: CDR1 MNHNY, CDR2 SVGAGI (reference sequence). V was cut by 2 bases and J by 2 bases, with 14 bases left in between. The CDR3 sequence is 16 residues long.

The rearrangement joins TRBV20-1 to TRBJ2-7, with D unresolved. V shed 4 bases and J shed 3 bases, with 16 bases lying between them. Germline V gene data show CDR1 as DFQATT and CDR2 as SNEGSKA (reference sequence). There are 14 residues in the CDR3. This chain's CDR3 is CSATSGLPIYEQYF. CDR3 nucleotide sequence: TGCAGTGCTACTTCCGGGCTTCCAATCTACGAGCAGTACTTC.

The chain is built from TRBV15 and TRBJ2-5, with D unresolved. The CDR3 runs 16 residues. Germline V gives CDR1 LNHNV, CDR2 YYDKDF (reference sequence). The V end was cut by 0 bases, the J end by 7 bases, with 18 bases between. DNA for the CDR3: TGTGCCACCAGCAGAGAGTCTGGGTTCCCTTCGGGGACCCAGTACTTC. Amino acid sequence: CATSRESGFPSGTQYF.

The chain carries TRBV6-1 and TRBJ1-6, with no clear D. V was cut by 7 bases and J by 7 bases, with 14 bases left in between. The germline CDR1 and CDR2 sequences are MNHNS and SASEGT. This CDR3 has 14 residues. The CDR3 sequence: CASIEGYRNSPLHF. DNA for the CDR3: TGTGCCAGCATTGAGGGCTATCGGAATTCACCCCTCCACTTT.

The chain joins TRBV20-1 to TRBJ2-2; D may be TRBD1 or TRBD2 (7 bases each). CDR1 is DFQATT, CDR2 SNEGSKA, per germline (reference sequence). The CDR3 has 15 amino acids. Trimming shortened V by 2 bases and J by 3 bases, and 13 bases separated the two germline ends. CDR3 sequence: CSARRSGTDTGELFF. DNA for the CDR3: TGCAGTGCTAGAAGAAGCGGGACAGACACCGGGGAGCTGTTTTTT.